The 32 T cell receptor beta chains in this list originate from one sample, sequenced in a study of T cell changes during pregnancy in multiple sclerosis. The protocol was immunoSEQ multiplex PCR, while the TCRdb copy is restricted to in-frame clones and leaves out a portion. The sample lists around 44,000 clones; 92% were seen once. The sequencing sample was made of peripheral blood. The receptors stem from a female donor with multiple sclerosis, enrolled in a pregnancy study.

There are a few counts of this clone. This chain connects TRBV25-1 to TRBJ2-7; D perhaps matches TRBD2 (5 bases). The length of the CDR3 is 13 residues. Germline CDR1 is MGHDK and CDR2 is SYGVNS. V gave up 4 bases and J gave up 1 base, with 8 bases separating them. The CDR3 spells CASSGTRSYEQYF. DNA of the CDR3: TGTGCCAGCAGTGGCACTAGGTCCTACGAGCAGTACTTC.

The genes are TRBV7-9 and TRBJ2-1; D is uncertain. Between the trimmed V and J ends, which lost 3 bases and 5 bases, there was a span of 14 bases. Per germline, CDR1 SEHNR and CDR2 FQNEAQ (reference sequence). The CDR3 totals 15 residues. CDR3 bases: TGTGCCAGCAGCTTCTCCGGCGTTGGAGACAATGAGCAGTTCTTC. It yields the protein CASSFSGVGDNEQFF.

In this sample, this clone turned up once. V gene TRBV4-2 combines with J gene TRBJ1-1; no clear D gene. CDR3 size: 14 residues. The ends were cut back, 0 bases at V and 11 bases at J, with 16 bases in the middle. Germline lookup yields CDR1 LGHNA and CDR2 YNFKEQ. CDR3 sequence: CASSQDRGPIGAFF. DNA for the CDR3: TGTGCCAGCAGCCAAGATCGAGGACCTATCGGGGCTTTCTTT.

The V call is TRBV6-6, the J call TRBJ2-7, with TRBD1 matching over 9 bases. Germline V CDR1 and CDR2: MNHNY, SVGAGI (reference sequence). V dropped 7 bases and J dropped 6; count of bases not matched to a gene: 4. CDR3 length: 12 residues. CDR3 bases: TGTGCCAGCACACAGGGGGCAGGCGAGCAGTACTTC. This encodes CASTQGAGEQYF.

This clone was seen a handful of times. The chain carries TRBV2 and TRBJ2-2; maybe TRBD2 (5 bases). CDR3 length: 13 amino acids. Per the germline V gene, CDR1 is SNHLY and CDR2 is FYNNEI. Trimming cost V 6 bases and J 3 bases, with 8 bases left between them. The CDR3 protein is CASSQRDTGELFF. For the CDR3, the DNA is TGTGCCAGCAGCCAGAGGGACACCGGGGAGCTGTTTTTT.

This clone was seen just once. The rearrangement links TRBV5-1 to TRBJ2-7, with no clear D. CDR1 is SGHRS, CDR2 YFSETQ, per germline. The V and J ends lost 2 bases and 2 bases respectively, with 2 bases between them. CDR3 length: 11 residues. Written as DNA, the CDR3 is TGCGCCAGCAGCTTTCCCTACGAGCAGTACTTC. Encoded protein: CASSFPYEQYF.

The chain recombines TRBV28 with TRBJ2-7, with D possibly being TRBD1 (5 bases). Germline assignment: CDR1 MDHEN and CDR2 SYDVKM. V lost 2 bases and J lost 0, with 11 bases in between. The CDR3 contains 15 residues. The CDR3 region has the DNA TGTGCCAGCAGTTTACCGAGACAGTCCTCCTACGAGCAGTACTTC. This codes for CASSLPRQSSYEQYF.

This sequence joins TRBV27 and TRBJ2-2; 7 positions agree with TRBD1. After removal of 5 bases from V and 4 bases from J, the junction contained 4 bases not matched to a gene. The CDR3 runs 14 residues. Germline V gene data show CDR1 as MNHEY and CDR2 as SMNVEV (reference sequence). The CDR3: CASSRQGSTGELFF. The CDR3 bases are TGTGCCAGCAGTCGACAGGGAAGCACCGGGGAGCTGTTTTTT.

This clone was observed a single time. The chain uses TRBV11-2 and TRBJ2-3; 9 nucleotides match TRBD2. The CDR3 is made up of 17 amino acids. Trimming cost V 0 bases and J 3 bases; bases outside gene matches: 7. From germline, CDR1 is SGHAT and CDR2 FQNNGV. The CDR3 here is CASSLEGTSSFTDTQYF. CDR3 sequence (DNA): TGTGCCAGCAGCTTAGAGGGGACTAGCTCGTTTACAGATACGCAGTATTTT.

The chain uses TRBV5-4 and TRBJ1-1; TRBD1 is a possible D gene (5 bases). Trimming took off 2 bases at V and 5 bases at J, with 10 bases between the two ends. The CDR3 has 13 amino acids. Looked up from germline, CDR1 is SGHNT and CDR2 is YYREEE (reference sequence). CDR3 sequence: CASSLGVGTEAFF. The CDR3, as DNA: TGTGCCAGCAGCTTAGGGGTTGGGACTGAAGCTTTCTTT.

The chain links TRBV28 to TRBJ2-7; possibly TRBD1 for D (5 bases). Germline lookup yields CDR1 MDHEN and CDR2 SYDVKM. The CDR3 length is 14 residues. Trimming cost V 1 base and J 3 bases, with 10 bases left between them. CDR3 DNA sequence: TGTGCCAGCAGTTTATCGGCAGGGATCTACGAGCAGTACTTC. It specifies CASSLSAGIYEQYF.

This clone occurred once. V and J are TRBV25-1 and TRBJ1-5; the D is unclear. Trimming removed 0 bases at V and 0 bases at J, with 0 bases between. This CDR3 is 13 amino acids long. Germline CDR1 reads MGHDK; CDR2 reads SYGVNS. The CDR3 sequence is CASSEYSNQPQHF. The CDR3, as DNA: TGTGCCAGCAGTGAATATAGCAATCAGCCCCAGCATTTT. Drawing the rest from reference TRBV25-1 and TRBJ1-5, the complete variable domain is EADIYQTPRYLVIGTGKKITLECSQTMGHDKMYWYQQDPGMELHLIHYSYGVNSTEKGDLSSESTVSRIRTEHFPLTLESARPSHTSQYLCASSEYSNQPQHFGDGTRLSIL.

The rearrangement uses TRBV7-2 and TRBJ2-3, with unresolved D. Germline CDR1 SGHTA, CDR2 FQGNSA. V lost 3 bases and J lost 2, with 12 bases in between. The CDR3 runs 15 residues. CDR3 in amino acids: CASSFGLYPTDTQYF. In nucleotides, the CDR3 is TGTGCCAGCAGCTTTGGCCTGTACCCCACAGATACGCAGTATTTT. The full variable domain, its missing parts supplied by reference TRBV7-2 and TRBJ2-3, is GAGVSQSPSNKVTEKGKDVELRCDPISGHTALYWYRQSLGQGLEFLIYFQGNSAPDKSGLPSDRFSAERTGGSVSTLTIQRTQQEDSAVYLCASSFGLYPTDTQYFGPGTRLTVL.

The chain is built from TRBV29-1 and TRBJ2-1, with D possibly TRBD1 on 5 matching bases. Germline V gene sequence: CDR1 SQVTM, CDR2 ANQGSEA. The V end was cut by 2 bases, the J end by 9 bases, with 11 bases between. This CDR3 comprises 12 residues. This chain's CDR3 is CSVERQQLEQFF. In nucleotides, the CDR3 is TGCAGCGTTGAAAGACAGCAACTTGAGCAGTTCTTC.

The rearrangement joins TRBV10-3 to TRBJ1-2; unclear D gene. The CDR3 has 13 amino acids. Germline lookup yields CDR1 ENHRY and CDR2 SYGVKD. V was pared by 3 bases and J by 4 bases, with 9 bases between. The CDR3 nucleotides are TGTGCCATCAGTGAAGAGGAGGGCTATGGCTACACCTTC. Translating it yields CAISEEEGYGYTF.

This clone showed up just once. The chain is built from TRBV10-1 and TRBJ2-1; 9 nucleotides line up with TRBD2. The CDR3 runs to 13 residues. Germline assignment: CDR1 WNHNN and CDR2 SYGVQD (reference sequence). Germline trimming cut 5 bases from V and 8 bases from J; bases unmatched to any gene: 4. The CDR3 nucleotides are TGCGCCAGCAGTCGTAGCGGGAGCGATGAGCAGTTCTTC. It encodes CASSRSGSDEQFF.

The chain couples TRBV30 to TRBJ2-6; D is undetermined. The V gene's germline CDR1 is GTSNPN and CDR2 SVGIG (reference sequence). This CDR3 has 16 residues. The germline V and J ends were trimmed by 0 bases and 0 bases, with 9 bases remaining between them. Written as DNA, the CDR3 is TGTGCCTGGAGTGTACGAGTGCCCTCTGGGGCCAACGTCCTGACTTTC. It encodes CAWSVRVPSGANVLTF.

This sequence joins TRBV9 and TRBJ2-2, with 8 bases aligning to TRBD1. The germline V gene has CDR1 SGDLS and CDR2 YYNGEE. The CDR3 extends over 16 amino acids. V was pared by 0 bases and J by 6 bases, with 7 bases of the junction left unmatched. This CDR3 is CASSVVGQGAAGELFF. The CDR3 DNA follows: TGTGCCAGCAGCGTAGTTGGCCAGGGGGCGGCCGGGGAGCTGTTTTTT.

With respect to this clone: The junction does not match germline at one end; this may be a read error. The chain employs TRBV18 and TRBJ2-7; 7 nucleotides align to TRBD2. The CDR3 has 15 amino acids. Germline assignment: CDR1 KGHSH and CDR2 LQKENI. This CDR3 reads CASSPREAGIGEQYF. The CDR3 DNA is TGTGCCAGCTCCCCACGGGAAGCGGGAATTGGCGAGCAGTACTTC.

The CDR3 is CASSPRTGKGEGYTF. The CDR3 nucleotides are TGTGCCAGCAGCCCACGGACAGGGAAGGGGGAAGGCTACACCTTC. This chain connects TRBV11-2 to TRBJ1-2; 8 nucleotides line up with TRBD1. This CDR3 contains 15 residues. Germline CDR1 and CDR2: SGHAT and FQNNGV. Trimming took 5 bases from V and 8 from J; bases not matched to a gene: 13.

The J gene is TRBJ1-1, the V gene TRBV29-1; the match to TRBD1 covers 7 bases. Unmatched junction bases numbered 6, after V lost 4 bases and J lost 4 bases. The CDR3 extends over 13 amino acids. Germline loops: CDR1 SQVTM, CDR2 ANQGSEA. The CDR3 here is CSVGQGGGTEAFF. DNA of the CDR3: TGCAGCGTTGGGCAGGGGGGAGGCACTGAAGCTTTCTTT.

The chain recombines TRBV10-3 with TRBJ2-7, with TRBD2 identical over 13 bases. Germline V lookup: CDR1 ENHRY, CDR2 SYGVKD. The V gene end was trimmed by 6 bases and the J gene end by 2 bases; junction bases not matched to a gene: 7. This CDR3 is 16 amino acids long. CDR3: CAISAGTSGTTYEQYF. As DNA, the CDR3 is TGTGCCATCAGCGCCGGGACTAGCGGGACCACCTACGAGCAGTACTTC.

The rearrangement uses TRBV12-5 and TRBJ2-6; D might be TRBD2 (7 bases). V dropped 6 bases and J dropped 4 bases, with 25 bases sitting between them. The germline CDR1 and CDR2 sequences are LGHNT and FRNRAP. The CDR3 sequence is 19 residues long. Here the CDR3 DNA reads TGTGCTAGTGGCCCTGCTAGACAGGCGGGAGTAAGCGGGGCCAACGTCCTGACTTTC. Protein: CASGPARQAGVSGANVLTF.

The rearrangement joins TRBV11-2 to TRBJ2-1, with 9 nucleotides matching TRBD2. Looked up from germline, CDR1 is SGHAT and CDR2 is FQNNGV. The CDR3 loop spans 18 amino acids. Trimming cost V 3 bases and J 5 bases; bases outside gene matches: 14. CDR3 residues: CASSFSGRGEDWDNEQFF. The CDR3 DNA reads TGTGCCAGCAGCTTTAGCGGGAGAGGGGAGGACTGGGACAATGAGCAGTTCTTC. Full variable domain (remainder filled in from reference TRBV11-2 and TRBJ2-1): EAGVAQSPRYKIIEKRQSVAFWCNPISGHATLYWYQQILGQGPKLLIQFQNNGVVDDSQLPKDRFSAERLKGVDSTLKIQPAKLEDSAVYLCASSFSGRGEDWDNEQFFGPGTRLTVL.

V is TRBV5-1 and J is TRBJ2-2, with 8 bases lining up with TRBD2. The CDR3 sequence is 14 residues long. The germline V gene encodes CDR1 SGHRS and CDR2 YFSETQ. Trimming took 4 bases from V and 7 from J; bases not matched to a gene: 6. This CDR3 reads CASSHGGAFGELFF. The CDR3 nucleotides read TGCGCCAGCAGCCACGGGGGGGCCTTCGGGGAGCTGTTTTTT.

The chain has TRBV7-2 and TRBJ2-4; D not certain. Germline V gives CDR1 SGHTA, CDR2 FQGNSA. V was trimmed by 5 bases and J by 6 bases, leaving 29 bases between them. There are 19 residues in the CDR3. The CDR3 loop reads CASSLRSGPSLGRGNIQYF. Written as DNA, the CDR3 is TGTGCCAGCAGCCTTCGATCCGGACCCTCCCTCGGAAGAGGAAACATTCAGTACTTC.

In nucleotides, the CDR3 is TGTGCCAGTAGTACCGGCCCGGAGGTCAATGAGCAGTTCTTC. It yields the protein CASSTGPEVNEQFF. This chain connects TRBV19 to TRBJ2-1, with D possibly being TRBD2 (5 bases). The CDR3 extends over 14 amino acids. CDR1 and CDR2 (germline): LNHDA, SQIVND (reference sequence). Trimming removed 4 bases from V and 6 bases from J, with 13 bases in between.

V usage is TRBV10-2 and J usage is TRBJ2-7; D unclear. Per the germline V gene, CDR1 is WSHSY and CDR2 is SAAADI. The V end was cut by 2 bases, the J end by 6 bases, with 11 bases between. CDR3 size: 13 residues. The CDR3 region has the DNA TGCGCCAGCAGTGAGGGTCGGTTTGGCGAGCAGTACTTC. It yields the protein CASSEGRFGEQYF.

The chain is built from TRBV12-5 and TRBJ1-2; D unclear. The germline V gene has CDR1 LGHNT and CDR2 FRNRAP. The CDR3 runs to 16 residues. The V gene lost 0 bases and the J gene lost 0 bases, with 11 bases spanning the gap. The CDR3 region has the DNA TGTGCTAGTGGTTTGGTAGTCTCGAGCACTAACTATGGCTACACCTTC. Protein: CASGLVVSSTNYGYTF.

This chain uses TRBV5-4 with TRBJ2-1, with 7 bases aligning to TRBD2. V gave up 4 bases and J gave up 3 bases; unmatched junction bases: 7. The germline V gene has CDR1 SGHNT and CDR2 YYREEE (reference sequence). This CDR3 region has 15 residues. CDR3 nucleotides: TGTGCCAGCAGCCCGGACCGGGACTACTACAATGAGCAGTTCTTC. Amino acid sequence: CASSPDRDYYNEQFF.

This sequence joins TRBV30 and TRBJ2-7; 9 bases are a match to TRBD2. V gave up 1 base and J gave up 6 bases; unmatched junction bases: 10. Per the germline V gene, CDR1 is GTSNPN and CDR2 is SVGIG (reference sequence). The CDR3 has 15 residues. CDR3 in amino acids: CAWSGRGGSGSEQYF. For the CDR3, the DNA is TGTGCCTGGAGTGGGAGGGGGGGTAGCGGGAGCGAGCAGTACTTC.

The chain is built from TRBV27 and TRBJ1-1, with 11 nucleotides matching TRBD1. The J segment lost 4 bases and the V segment lost 4 bases, leaving 8 bases of the junction unmatched. CDR3 length equals 16 residues. The germline gives CDR1 MNHEY, CDR2 SMNVEV (reference sequence). Here the CDR3 DNA reads TGTGCCAGCAGTTCGGACAGGGGGCTTTTGGCCACTGAAGCTTTCTTT. This codes for CASSSDRGLLATEAFF.